This TCR beta chain came from a study of T cell changes during pregnancy in multiple sclerosis. TCRdb's table, derived via immunoSEQ multiplex PCR, lists solely in-frame clones and lacks some. The sample contains 35,000 to 45,000 clones, roughly 93% of which appear only once. J gave up 9 bases and V 8 bases, and 7 bases lay outside the gene matches. Germline-derived CDR1 and CDR2 are SNHLY and FYNNEI. The CDR3 consists of 13 residues. Material: CD4+ T cells from peripheral blood mononuclear cells, obtained in the first trimester of pregnancy. This clonotype originated in a female donor with multiple sclerosis, enrolled in a pregnancy study. The genes are TRBV2 and TRBJ2-1; TRBD2 aligns across 10 bases. In DNA form, the CDR3 reads TGTGCCAGCGGTAGCGGGAGGAAGGGTGAGCAGTTCTTC. Protein sequence: CASGSGRKGEQFF.